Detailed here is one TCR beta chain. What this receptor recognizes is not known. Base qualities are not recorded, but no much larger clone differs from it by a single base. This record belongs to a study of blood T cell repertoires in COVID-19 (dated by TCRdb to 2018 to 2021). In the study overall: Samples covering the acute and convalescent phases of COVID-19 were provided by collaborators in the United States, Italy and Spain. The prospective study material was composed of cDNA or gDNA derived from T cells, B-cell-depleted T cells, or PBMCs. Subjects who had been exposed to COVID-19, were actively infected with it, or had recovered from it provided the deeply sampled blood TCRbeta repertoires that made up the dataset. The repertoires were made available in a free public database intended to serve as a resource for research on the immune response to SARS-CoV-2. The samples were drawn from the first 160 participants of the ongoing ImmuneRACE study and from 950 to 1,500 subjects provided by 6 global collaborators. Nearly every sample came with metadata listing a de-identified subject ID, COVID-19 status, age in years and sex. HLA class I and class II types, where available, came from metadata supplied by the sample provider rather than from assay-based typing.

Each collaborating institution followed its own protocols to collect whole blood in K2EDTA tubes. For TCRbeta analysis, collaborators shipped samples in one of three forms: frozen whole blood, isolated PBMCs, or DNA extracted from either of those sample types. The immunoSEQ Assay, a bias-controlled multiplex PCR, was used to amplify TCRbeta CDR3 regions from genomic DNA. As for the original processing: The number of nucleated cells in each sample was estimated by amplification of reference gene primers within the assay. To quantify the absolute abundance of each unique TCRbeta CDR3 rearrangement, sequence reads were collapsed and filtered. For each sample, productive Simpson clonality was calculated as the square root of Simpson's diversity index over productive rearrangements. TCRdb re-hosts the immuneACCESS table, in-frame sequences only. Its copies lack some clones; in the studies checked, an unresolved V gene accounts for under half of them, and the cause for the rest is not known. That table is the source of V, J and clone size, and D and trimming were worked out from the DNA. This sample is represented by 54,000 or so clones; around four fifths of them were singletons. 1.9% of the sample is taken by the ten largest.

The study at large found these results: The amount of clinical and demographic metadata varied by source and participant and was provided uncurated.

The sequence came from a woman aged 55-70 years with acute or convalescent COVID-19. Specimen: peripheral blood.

The DNA reads TGTGCCTGGAGTCGGGACAACTCCAATCAGCCCCAGCATTTT. It codes for CAWSRDNSNQPQHF. This sequence uses TRBV30 and TRBJ1-5; TRBD1 is a possible D gene, resting on 6 matching bases. The cysteine opens and the phenylalanine closes a CDR3 of 14 amino acids. The entry retains the CDR3 DNA only, 42 bases that are in frame from base 1. Taken from the germline V gene (reference sequence), the CDR1 and CDR2 loops are GTSNPN and SVGIG. V loses 2 bases of germline sequence and J loses 3 bases, and the interval between the two ends is 11 bases.